These T cell receptor beta chains were read from a single sample in a study of blood T cells in healthy people across ages. MiXCR, run by TCRdb on the 5' RACE reads, gives a single entry per CDR3 protein. The table records around 600,000 distinct CDR3 sequences, less than 60% of them present only once. Specimen: blood. These TCRs come from a man at least 80 years old in good health. Each CDR3 is given with its conserved first and last residue. D genes are given only for firm matches. The size entry is marked missing in some rows and otherwise reads once, few, many or a size class.

V gene	D gene	J gene	clone size	CDR3 protein	CDR3 DNA
TRBV20-1	NA	TRBJ1-1	few	CSATNRPGSAFF	TGCAGTGCTACGAATCGACCCGGTTCTGCTTTCTTT
TRBV29-1	NA	TRBJ2-4	NA	CSVTYTRGQGIQYF	TGCAGCGTTACATACACTAGAGGTCAGGGCATTCAGTACTTC
TRBV6-6	NA	TRBJ1-5	many	CASRAGMDQPQHF	TGTGCCAGCAGGGCAGGGATGGATCAGCCCCAGCATTTT
TRBV29-1	TRBD1	TRBJ2-7	NA	CSVDGDSPYEQYF	TGCAGCGTTGATGGGGACAGCCCCTACGAGCAGTACTTC
TRBV7-2	NA	TRBJ2-3	NA	CASRGMVSTDTQYF	TGTGCCAGCAGGGGGATGGTCTCAACAGATACGCAGTATTTT
TRBV12-3/TRBV12-4	NA	TRBJ2-3	NA	CATTSPGATDTQYF	TGTGCCACAACATCCCCGGGAGCCACAGATACGCAGTATTTT
TRBV4-2	TRBD2	TRBJ2-7	once	CASRPALAGGPGEQYF	TGTGCCAGTCGGCCCGCGCTAGCGGGAGGGCCTGGCGAGCAGTACTTC
TRBV20-1	NA	TRBJ2-1	few	CSARSGIEQFF	TGCAGTGCTAGGTCGGGTATTGAGCAGTTCTTC
TRBV9	NA	TRBJ2-7	NA	CASSVELVPVYEQYF	TGTGCCAGCAGCGTAGAACTGGTGCCGGTCTACGAGCAGTACTTC
TRBV4-2	TRBD2	TRBJ2-1	once	CASRQKAGKVYNEQFF	TGTGCCAGCAGGCAGAAAGCGGGGAAGGTATACAATGAGCAGTTCTTC
TRBV4-1	NA	TRBJ2-1	NA	CASSQDPARSPYNEQFF	TGCGCCAGCAGCCAAGATCCCGCACGGAGCCCCTACAATGAGCAGTTCTTC
TRBV28	TRBD1	TRBJ1-6	NA	CASSPGTGGIHSPLHF	TGTGCCAGCAGTCCCGGGACAGGGGGCATTCATTCACCCCTCCACTTT
TRBV20-1	TRBD2	TRBJ2-1	NA	CSASRASGGVYNEQFF	TGCAGTGCTAGTAGGGCTAGCGGGGGGGTCTACAATGAGCAGTTCTTC
TRBV13	TRBD2	TRBJ2-3	NA	CASSLAVAGMRDTQYF	TGTGCCAGCAGCTTAGCGGTAGCGGGGATGCGAGATACGCAGTATTTT
TRBV20-1	NA	TRBJ2-4	NA	CSARVRGKNIQYF	TGCAGTGCTAGAGTTCGGGGAAAAAACATTCAGTACTTC
TRBV29-1	NA	TRBJ1-1	few	CSVDRTYEAFF	TGCAGCGTTGACAGGACCTATGAGGCTTTCTTT
TRBV27	NA	TRBJ2-7	few	CASSSIGGTRTYEQYF	TGTGCCAGCAGTTCTATTGGGGGAACTAGGACCTACGAGCAGTACTTC
TRBV15	TRBD2	TRBJ2-5	NA	CATSRSGASGEETQYF	TGTGCCACCAGCAGATCGGGCGCTAGCGGTGAAGAGACCCAGTACTTC
TRBV7-2	NA	TRBJ2-1	few	CASSGSAAYNEQFF	TGTGCCAGCAGCGGAAGTGCTGCCTACAATGAGCAGTTCTTC
TRBV5-6	TRBD1	TRBJ2-3	few	CASSITGTGHTDTQYF	TGTGCCAGCAGCATCACCGGGACAGGCCACACAGATACGCAGTATTTT
TRBV20-1	NA	TRBJ2-5	NA	CSAPRGYQETQYF	TGCAGTGCTCCTCGCGGGTACCAAGAGACCCAGTACTTC
TRBV6-2/TRBV6-3	TRBD2	TRBJ2-1	NA	CASRLAGGEDEQFF	TGTGCCAGCAGATTAGCGGGGGGAGAGGATGAGCAGTTCTTC
TRBV7-2	NA	TRBJ1-1	NA	CASSRPYSHTEAFF	TGTGCCAGCAGCCGCCCTTACAGCCACACTGAAGCTTTCTTT
TRBV7-2	TRBD1	TRBJ2-4	NA	CASSLETGGNIQYF	TGTGCCAGCAGCTTAGAAACAGGGGGGAACATTCAGTACTTC
TRBV9	TRBD2	TRBJ2-1	few	CASSRGLAGGGEQFF	TGTGCCAGCAGCCGCGGACTAGCGGGAGGAGGCGAGCAGTTCTTC
TRBV29-1	NA	TRBJ2-3	NA	CSVEGPEGKGRTDTQYF	TGCAGCGTTGAAGGACCCGAAGGGAAGGGGCGCACAGATACGCAGTATTTT
TRBV4-3	NA	TRBJ1-2	NA	CASSQVVGRGTGYGYTF	TGCGCCAGCAGCCAAGTTGTTGGTCGGGGGACGGGGTATGGCTACACCTTC
TRBV6-5	NA	TRBJ2-1	many	CASSYVTGGEQFF	TGTGCCAGCAGTTACGTGACAGGTGGTGAGCAGTTCTTC
TRBV12-3/TRBV12-4	TRBD1	TRBJ2-3	NA	CASSDRGLQVDTQYF	TGTGCCAGCAGTGACAGGGGGCTTCAAGTAGATACGCAGTATTTT
TRBV18	TRBD1	TRBJ2-7	NA	CASSYTGTGLREQYF	TGTGCCAGCTCGTACACCGGGACAGGGCTTCGCGAGCAGTACTTC
TRBV20-1	NA	TRBJ2-1	NA	CSARARERNEQFF	TGCAGTGCTAGAGCGAGGGAGAGGAATGAGCAGTTCTTC
TRBV5-1	NA	TRBJ2-3	NA	CASSLAEGHRTDTQYF	TGCGCCAGCAGCTTGGCCGAGGGCCACAGAACAGATACGCAGTATTTT
TRBV7-2	NA	TRBJ2-7	NA	CASSTGADSYNEQYF	TGTGCCAGCAGCACCGGGGCAGACTCCTACAATGAGCAGTACTTC
TRBV20-1	TRBD2	TRBJ2-3	once	CSARALMGLATDTQYF	TGCAGTGCTAGAGCCCTAATGGGACTAGCAACAGATACGCAGTATTTT
TRBV12-3/TRBV12-4	NA	TRBJ2-3	NA	CASSLDGPSTDTEYF	TGTGCCAGCAGTCTGGACGGTCCTAGCACAGATACGGAGTATTTT
TRBV20-1	NA	TRBJ1-2	NA	CSARDRSGEANYGYTF	TGCAGTGCTAGAGACAGATCAGGGGAAGCTAACTATGGCTACACCTTC
TRBV29-1	TRBD2	TRBJ2-5	few	CSVDRGGEWETQYF	TGCAGCGTGGACCGGGGAGGGGAGTGGGAGACCCAGTACTTC
TRBV18	TRBD1	TRBJ1-1	few	CASSPWVLGQGAGTEAFF	TGTGCCAGCTCACCATGGGTTCTCGGACAGGGGGCGGGCACTGAAGCTTTCTTT
TRBV7-9	TRBD2	TRBJ2-3	NA	CASSPGTSGDTQYF	TGTGCCAGCAGCCCCGGGACTAGCGGGGATACGCAGTATTTT
TRBV12-3/TRBV12-4	TRBD2	TRBJ2-3	NA	CGTSREPDTQYF	TGTGGGACGTCGCGGGAGCCAGATACGCAGTATTTT